These 2 T cell receptor beta chains were sequenced from one sample in a study of response to subunit inactivated influenza vaccine. TCRdb fed the RT-PCR reads into MiXCR, producing one record per CDR3 protein. The sample lists around 650,000 distinct CDR3 sequences, 15% to 17% occurring once. Sequences were derived from PBMCs from blood, sampled less than 13 days after vaccination. These receptor sequences come from a man between 50 and 59 years old who received an inactivated influenza vaccine.

This chain links TRBV4-1 with TRBJ1-5; 9 nucleotides match TRBD1. CDR3 length: 16 residues. Germline V gene lookup returns CDR1 MGHRA and CDR2 YSYEKL. The V segment lost 3 bases and the J segment 4 bases; nucleotides outside the gene matches: 7. CDR3: CASSQDTGGSNQPQHF. The CDR3 DNA sequence: TGCGCCAGCAGCCAGGATACAGGGGGCTCGAATCAGCCCCAGCATTTT.

This clonotype was found many times. The rearrangement links TRBV28 to TRBJ2-7; D is possibly TRBD2 (7 bases). The CDR3 is 14 residues long. Germline V CDR1 and CDR2: MDHEN, SYDVKM. V dropped 7 bases and J dropped 4 bases, with 17 bases sitting between them. Written as DNA, the CDR3 is TGTGCCAGCAATTTGGAGGGGGGGACATACGAGCAGTACTTC. This codes for CASNLEGGTYEQYF.